Listed below are T cell receptor beta chains from one sample, sequenced in a study of cytomegalovirus exposure and HLA in healthy donors. Profiled with immunoSEQ multiplex PCR; TCRdb holds only in-frame clones, not every one. The sample lists under 300,000 clones; about 80% were seen once. Sequenced sample: PBMCs. These receptors originate from a woman aged 55-69 years in good health and CMV-seropositive. Each CDR3 is given with its conserved first and last residue.

CDR3 protein	V gene
CAISERSGFYSNQPQHF	TRBV10-3
CASSERTSLNEQFF	TRBV5-1
CASSHNLVDTEAFF	TRBV19
CASSWSGTGGTGELFF	TRBV5-1
CASSGDRGQYEQYF	TRBV2
CASSQDGLALNEQFF	TRBV4-2
CASSFGNGNTIYF	TRBV28
CASSLSRGPNEQFF	TRBV5-1
CAISDLGRGSTNEKLFF	TRBV10-3
CASSPSLTSGAYNEQFF	TRBV7-2
CASSLQGVNTEAFF	TRBV7-9
CASSIAGGSTDTQYF	TRBV19
CASRSLNRDRLFF	TRBV2
CASSFSSFGTDTQYF	TRBV9
CASSILSSLNTEAFF	TRBV6-5
CASSSSRAGLHEQYF	TRBV5-1
CARKQGNEKLFF	TRBV2
CASSLAGEEQFF	TRBV27
CASSSGLNTEAFF	TRBV6-6
CASRQLSNTEAFF	TRBV6-6
CASSRRGGTGSGNTIYF	TRBV2
CASSAGGGEDNEKLFF	TRBV9
CASSVGTSGRRETQYF	TRBV9
CASSLEVARVAGELFF	TRBV5-1
CSVWTGGSEAFF	TRBV29-1
CASRSGQGNQPQHF	TRBV6-1
CASSHIAESYNEQFF	TRBV4-2
CAISGSLAGSTGELFF	TRBV10-3
CASSFSGLPRGEQFF	TRBV28
CASSSGRSETQYF	TRBV6-5
CAISESIQTGNTIYF	TRBV10-3
CASSLGQKIAGGSYNEQFF	TRBV11-2
CASSISGGEDTEAFF	TRBV21-1
CASSQGDNYNEQFF	TRBV4-1
CASSLGAYGYTF	TRBV28
CASSPSGRGTDTQYF	TRBV6-1
CASSVAGTTDEQYF	TRBV9
CSVVTGQNTEAFF	TRBV29-1
CASSFEGGVADTQYF	TRBV5-1
CASSTYGSSYNEQFF	TRBV11-3
CASSQEGTRNNEQFF	TRBV4-1
CASSFRENIQYF	TRBV28
CASSDSDRAYEQYF	TRBV10-1
CASSYTLGQTNTQYF	TRBV6-5
CASSFRGDTQYF	TRBV11-2
CASSRGELASTDTQYF	TRBV4-2
CAWRAGGRNEQFF	TRBV30
CAISGLGGTEAFF	TRBV10-3
CASSPHDRGSPYEQYF	TRBV9
CASSEPLGLAGEGELFF	TRBV2
CASSQRDRAYEQYF	TRBV5-4
CASSTVGYFLNTEAFF	TRBV28
CASKKGGPLHF	TRBV6-5
CASRLVADEQYF	TRBV12-2
CASSLYQGQGFYEQYF	TRBV28
CASSQFSSGSAYEQYF	TRBV4-1
CASSFGTGGYGYTF	TRBV7-9